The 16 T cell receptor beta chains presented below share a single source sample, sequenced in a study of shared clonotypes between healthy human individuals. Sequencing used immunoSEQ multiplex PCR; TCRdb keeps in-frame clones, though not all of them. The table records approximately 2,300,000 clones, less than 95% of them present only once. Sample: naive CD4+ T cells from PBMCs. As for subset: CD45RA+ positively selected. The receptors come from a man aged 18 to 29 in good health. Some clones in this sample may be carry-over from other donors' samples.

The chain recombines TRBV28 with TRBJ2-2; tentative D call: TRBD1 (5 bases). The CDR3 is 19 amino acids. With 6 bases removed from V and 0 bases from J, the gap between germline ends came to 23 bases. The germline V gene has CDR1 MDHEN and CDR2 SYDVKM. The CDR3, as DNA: TGTGCCAGCAGCCGCTACAGGAGCCGCCACCTCTCGAACACCGGGGAGCTGTTTTTT. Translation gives CASSRYRSRHLSNTGELFF.

The CDR3 nucleotides are TGTGCCAGCAGTCCAAACGGACAGTATGGCTACACCTTC. It yields the protein CASSPNGQYGYTF. The rearrangement uses TRBV27 and TRBJ1-2, with a weak D call TRBD1 (6 bases). This CDR3 has 13 amino acids. Germline CDR1 MNHEY, CDR2 SMNVEV (reference sequence). V was trimmed by 5 bases and J by 5 bases, leaving 12 bases between them.

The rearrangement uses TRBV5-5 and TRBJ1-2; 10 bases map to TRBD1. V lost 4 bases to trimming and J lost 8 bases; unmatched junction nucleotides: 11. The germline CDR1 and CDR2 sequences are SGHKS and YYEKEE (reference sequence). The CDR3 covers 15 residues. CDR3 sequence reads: CASSQTGGILGGYTF. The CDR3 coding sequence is TGTGCCAGCAGCCAGACAGGGGGCATTTTGGGAGGCTACACCTTC.

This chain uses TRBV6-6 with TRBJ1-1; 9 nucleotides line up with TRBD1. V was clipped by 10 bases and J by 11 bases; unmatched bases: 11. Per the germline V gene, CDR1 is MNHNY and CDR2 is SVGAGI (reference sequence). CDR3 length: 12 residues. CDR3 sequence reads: CATGTGSDTAFF. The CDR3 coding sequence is TGTGCCACTGGGACAGGGTCAGACACGGCTTTCTTT.

CDR3 bases: TGTGCCAGCAGCTTAGATTGGGGTCTTGTGGGACAGGGCGAGACCCAGTACTTC. Encoded protein: CASSLDWGLVGQGETQYF. The chain carries TRBV11-2 and TRBJ2-5, with 9 bases lining up with TRBD1. Losses at the gene ends were 0 bases for V and 5 bases for J; bases not matched to a gene: 13. CDR3 length: 18 amino acids. Germline V gene data show CDR1 as SGHAT and CDR2 as FQNNGV.

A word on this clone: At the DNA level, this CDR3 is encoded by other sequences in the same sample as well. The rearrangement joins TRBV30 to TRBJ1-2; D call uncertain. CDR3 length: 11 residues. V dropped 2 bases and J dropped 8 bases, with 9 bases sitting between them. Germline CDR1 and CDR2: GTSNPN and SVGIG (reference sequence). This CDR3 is CAWSPGGGYTF. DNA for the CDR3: TGTGCCTGGAGTCCGGGAGGGGGCTACACCTTC.

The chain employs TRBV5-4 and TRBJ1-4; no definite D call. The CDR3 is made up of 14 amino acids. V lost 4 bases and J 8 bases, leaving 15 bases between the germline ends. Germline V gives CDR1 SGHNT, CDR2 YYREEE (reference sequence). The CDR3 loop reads CASSTEGRGEKLFF. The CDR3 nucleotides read TGTGCCAGCAGCACCGAGGGCCGAGGGGAAAAACTGTTTTTT.

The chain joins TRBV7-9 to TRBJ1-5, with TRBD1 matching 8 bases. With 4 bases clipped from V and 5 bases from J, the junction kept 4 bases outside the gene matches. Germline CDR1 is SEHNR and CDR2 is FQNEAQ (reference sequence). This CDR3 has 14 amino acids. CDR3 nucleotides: TGTGCCAGCAGCTCCGACAGGGGACATCAGCCCCAGCATTTT. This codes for CASSSDRGHQPQHF.

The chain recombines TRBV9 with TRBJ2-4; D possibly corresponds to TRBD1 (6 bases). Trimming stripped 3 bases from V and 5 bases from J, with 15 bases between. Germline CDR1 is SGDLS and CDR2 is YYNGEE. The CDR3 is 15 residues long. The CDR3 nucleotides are TGTGCCAGCAGCGAACAGGGTTTACGCCAAAACATTCAGTACTTC. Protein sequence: CASSEQGLRQNIQYF.

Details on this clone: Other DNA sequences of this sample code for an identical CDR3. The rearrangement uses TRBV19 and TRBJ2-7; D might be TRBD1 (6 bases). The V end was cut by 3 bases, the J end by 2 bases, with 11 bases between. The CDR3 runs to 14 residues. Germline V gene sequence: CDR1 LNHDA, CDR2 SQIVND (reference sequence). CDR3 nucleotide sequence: TGTGCCAGTAGTATTGCCAGGGGCGCCTACGAGCAGTACTTC. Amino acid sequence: CASSIARGAYEQYF.

Here the CDR3 DNA reads TGCGCCAGCAGCTTGGCAGTTACTGAGCAGTTCTTC. This codes for CASSLAVTEQFF. The rearrangement links TRBV5-1 to TRBJ2-1; D gene unclear. Trimming stripped 0 bases from V and 9 bases from J, with 7 bases between. Germline loops: CDR1 SGHRS, CDR2 YFSETQ. The CDR3 consists of 12 residues.

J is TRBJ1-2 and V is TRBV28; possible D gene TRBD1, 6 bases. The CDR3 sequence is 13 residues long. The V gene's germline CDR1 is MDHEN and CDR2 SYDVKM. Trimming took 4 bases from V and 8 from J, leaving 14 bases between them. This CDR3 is CASSWVRGQGYTF. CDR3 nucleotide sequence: TGTGCCAGCAGTTGGGTCCGGGGGCAAGGCTACACCTTC.

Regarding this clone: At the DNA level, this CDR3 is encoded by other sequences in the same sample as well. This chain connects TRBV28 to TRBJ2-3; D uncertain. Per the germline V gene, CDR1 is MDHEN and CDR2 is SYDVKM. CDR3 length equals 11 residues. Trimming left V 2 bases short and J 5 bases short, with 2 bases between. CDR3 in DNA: TGTGCCAGCAGTTTAAGAGATACGCAGTATTTT. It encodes CASSLRDTQYF.

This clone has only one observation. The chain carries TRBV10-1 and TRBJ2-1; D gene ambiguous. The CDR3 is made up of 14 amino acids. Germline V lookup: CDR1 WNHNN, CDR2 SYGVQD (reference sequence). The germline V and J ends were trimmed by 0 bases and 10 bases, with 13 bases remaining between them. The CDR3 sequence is CASSESTGRREQFF. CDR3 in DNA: TGCGCCAGCAGTGAGTCGACCGGACGCCGGGAGCAGTTCTTC.

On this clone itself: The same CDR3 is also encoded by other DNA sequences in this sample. CDR3 residues: CASSYGGNQPQHF. Here the CDR3 DNA reads TGTGCCAGCAGTTATGGGGGGAATCAGCCCCAGCATTTT. The V call is TRBV6-6, the J call TRBJ1-5, with D maybe TRBD1 (5 bases). Germline V gene lookup returns CDR1 MNHNY and CDR2 SVGAGI (reference sequence). Trimming took 3 bases from V and 4 from J, leaving 7 bases between them. The CDR3 sequence is 13 residues long.

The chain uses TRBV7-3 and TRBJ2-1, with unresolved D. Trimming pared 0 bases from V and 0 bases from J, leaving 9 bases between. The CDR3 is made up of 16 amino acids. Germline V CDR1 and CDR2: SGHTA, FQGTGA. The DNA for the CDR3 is TGTGCCAGCAGCTTAACTGGGCACAGCTCCTACAATGAGCAGTTCTTC. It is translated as CASSLTGHSSYNEQFF.